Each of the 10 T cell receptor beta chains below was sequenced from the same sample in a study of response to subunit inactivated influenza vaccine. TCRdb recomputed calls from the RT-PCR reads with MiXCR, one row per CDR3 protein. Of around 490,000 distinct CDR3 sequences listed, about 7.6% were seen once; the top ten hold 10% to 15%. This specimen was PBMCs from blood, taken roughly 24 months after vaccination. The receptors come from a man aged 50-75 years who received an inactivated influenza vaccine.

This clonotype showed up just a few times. Here the CDR3 reads CASRKLAGGNNEQFF. As DNA, the CDR3 is TGTGCCAGTAGGAAACTAGCGGGGGGGAACAATGAGCAGTTCTTC. This chain links TRBV19 with TRBJ2-1, with TRBD2 identical over 13 bases. V gave up 6 bases and J gave up 5 bases; unmatched junction bases: 4. In germline, CDR1 is LNHDA, CDR2 SQIVND (reference sequence). CDR3 size: 15 residues.

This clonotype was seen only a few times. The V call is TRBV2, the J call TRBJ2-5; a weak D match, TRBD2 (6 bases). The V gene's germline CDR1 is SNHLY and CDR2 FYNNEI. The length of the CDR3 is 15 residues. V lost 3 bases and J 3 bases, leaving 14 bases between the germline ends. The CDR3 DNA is TGTGCCAGCAGTGACAGAAGACTAGGTAAAGAGACCCAGTACTTC. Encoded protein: CASSDRRLGKETQYF.

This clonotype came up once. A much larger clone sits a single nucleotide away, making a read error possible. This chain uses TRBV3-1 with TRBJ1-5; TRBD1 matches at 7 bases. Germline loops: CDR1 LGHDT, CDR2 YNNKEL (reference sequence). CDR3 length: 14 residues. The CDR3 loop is CAGSQTGAGQPQHF. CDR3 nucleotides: TGTGCCGGCAGCCAAACAGGGGCGGGCCAGCCCCAGCATTTT.

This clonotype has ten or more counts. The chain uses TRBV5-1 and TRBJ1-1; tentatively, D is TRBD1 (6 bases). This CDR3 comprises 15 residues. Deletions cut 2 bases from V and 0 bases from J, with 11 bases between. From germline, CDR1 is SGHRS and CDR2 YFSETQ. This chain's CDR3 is CASSFGQIMNTEAFF. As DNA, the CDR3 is TGCGCCAGCAGCTTCGGACAGATTATGAACACTGAAGCTTTCTTT.

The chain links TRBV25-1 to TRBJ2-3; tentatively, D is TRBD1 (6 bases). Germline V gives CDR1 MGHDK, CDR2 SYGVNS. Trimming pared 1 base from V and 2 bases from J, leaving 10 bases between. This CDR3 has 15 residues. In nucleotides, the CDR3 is TGTGCCAGCAGTGAATCCAGGGGACCCACAGATACGCAGTATTTT. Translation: CASSESRGPTDTQYF.

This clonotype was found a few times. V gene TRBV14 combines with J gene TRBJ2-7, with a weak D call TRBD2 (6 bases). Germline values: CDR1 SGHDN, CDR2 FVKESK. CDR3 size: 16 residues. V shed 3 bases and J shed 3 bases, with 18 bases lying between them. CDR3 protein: CASSQARDLAGYEQYF. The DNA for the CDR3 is TGTGCCAGCAGCCAGGCCCGGGACTTGGCGGGCTACGAGCAGTACTTC.

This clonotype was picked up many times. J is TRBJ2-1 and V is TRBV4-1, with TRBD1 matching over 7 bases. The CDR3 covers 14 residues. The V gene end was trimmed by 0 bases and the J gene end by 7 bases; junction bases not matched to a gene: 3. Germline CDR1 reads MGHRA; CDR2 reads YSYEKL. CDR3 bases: TGCGCCAGCAGCCAAGAACAGACAGGGAATGAGCAGTTCTTC. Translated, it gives CASSQEQTGNEQFF.

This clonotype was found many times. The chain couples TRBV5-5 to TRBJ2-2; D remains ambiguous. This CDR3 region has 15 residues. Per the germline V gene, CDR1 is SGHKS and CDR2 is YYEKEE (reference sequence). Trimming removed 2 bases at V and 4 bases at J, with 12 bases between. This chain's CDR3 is CASSFLGSTTGELFF. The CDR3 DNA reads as TGTGCCAGCAGCTTTCTGGGGTCGACCACCGGGGAGCTGTTTTTT. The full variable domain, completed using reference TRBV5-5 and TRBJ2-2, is DAGVTQSPTHLIKTRGQQVTLRCSPISGHKSVSWYQQVLGQGPQFIFQYYEKEERGRGNFPDRFSARQFPNYSSELNVNALLLGDSALYLCASSFLGSTTGELFFGEGSRLTVL.

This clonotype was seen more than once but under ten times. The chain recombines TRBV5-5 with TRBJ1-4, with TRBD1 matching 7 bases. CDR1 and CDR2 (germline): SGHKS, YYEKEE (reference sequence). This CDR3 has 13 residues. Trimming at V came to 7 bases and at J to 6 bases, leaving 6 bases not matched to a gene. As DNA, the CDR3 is TGTGCCAGCGGAGCAGGGGGTGATGAAAAACTGTTTTTT. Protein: CASGAGGDEKLFF.

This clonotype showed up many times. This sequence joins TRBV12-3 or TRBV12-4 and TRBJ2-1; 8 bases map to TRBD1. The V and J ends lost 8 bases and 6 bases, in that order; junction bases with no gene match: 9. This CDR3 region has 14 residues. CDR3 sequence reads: CASRYAGGINEQFF. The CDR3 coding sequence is TGTGCCAGCCGCTACGCAGGGGGCATCAATGAGCAGTTCTTC.